Listed below are T cell receptor beta chains from one sample, sequenced in a study of Ad26.COV2.S vaccination and SARS-CoV-2 variants. Produced via immunoSEQ multiplex PCR; TCRdb's table is partial and in-frame only. The sample includes more than 300,000 clones, about 86% seen only once; the top ten take approximately 1.9%. Sequences were derived from peripheral blood, sampled in a trial of Ad26.COV2.S vaccine versus placebo. These receptor sequences come from a person aged 18 to 65 who received the Ad26.COV2.S COVID-19 vaccine or a placebo. Both conserved end residues are part of each CDR3. The D gene is left open where the match is weak. Not every row has a clone size; where given, it reads once, few, many or a size class.

v_call: TRBV3-1/TRBV3-2; clone_size: -; d_call: -; j_call: TRBJ2-5; cdr3_nt: TGTGCCAGCAGCCAAGGTCGGGGGACGGTAAAGACCCAGTACTTC; cdr3_aa: CASSQGRGTVKTQYF
v_call: TRBV4-1; clone_size: -; d_call: TRBD1; j_call: TRBJ1-1; cdr3_nt: TGCGCCAGCAGCCAACCGAGAGGGGGACAGCTGAACACTGAAGCTTTCTTT; cdr3_aa: CASSQPRGGQLNTEAFF
v_call: TRBV5-4; clone_size: -; d_call: TRBD2; j_call: TRBJ2-1; cdr3_nt: TGTGCCAGCAGCTTGGCGGGAGGTAGGCTAGCGGGGGTCGGGAATGAGCAGTTCTTC; cdr3_aa: CASSLAGGRLAGVGNEQFF
v_call: TRBV5-1; clone_size: -; d_call: -; j_call: TRBJ1-2; cdr3_nt: TGCGCCAGCCACGCCGGGACCCTCTATGGCTACACCTTC; cdr3_aa: CASHAGTLYGYTF
v_call: TRBV6-2/TRBV6-3; clone_size: -; d_call: TRBD2; j_call: TRBJ2-1; cdr3_nt: TGTGCCAGCAGTTACTTGAGTCGGGGGGTTAATGAGCAGTTCTTC; cdr3_aa: CASSYLSRGVNEQFF
v_call: TRBV19; clone_size: -; d_call: TRBD1; j_call: TRBJ2-2; cdr3_nt: TGTGCCAGTAGTATAGGTGGGACAGGGGGCACCGGGGAGCTGTTTTTT; cdr3_aa: CASSIGGTGGTGELFF
v_call: TRBV9; clone_size: -; d_call: -; j_call: TRBJ1-1; cdr3_nt: TGTGCCAGCAGTAAGGAATGGGGGTCTACTGAAGCTTTCTTT; cdr3_aa: CASSKEWGSTEAFF
v_call: TRBV6-5; clone_size: -; d_call: -; j_call: TRBJ1-5; cdr3_nt: TGTGCCAGCAGCTTAGCGGGAGCGGGCCAGCCCCAGCATTTT; cdr3_aa: CASSLAGAGQPQHF
v_call: TRBV6-5; clone_size: -; d_call: -; j_call: TRBJ1-6; cdr3_nt: TGTGCCAGCAGGAGACCGGGACACGCTAATTCACCCCTCCACTTT; cdr3_aa: CASRRPGHANSPLHF
v_call: TRBV2; clone_size: -; d_call: TRBD2; j_call: TRBJ2-5; cdr3_nt: TGTGCCAGCAAGGAGCGGGGCCAAGAGACCCAGTACTTC; cdr3_aa: CASKERGQETQYF
v_call: TRBV4-3; clone_size: -; d_call: TRBD2; j_call: TRBJ2-5; cdr3_nt: TGCGCCAGCAGCCCCGGTGAGGCGGGGGTACAAGAGACCCAGTACTTC; cdr3_aa: CASSPGEAGVQETQYF
v_call: TRBV5-6; clone_size: -; d_call: -; j_call: TRBJ1-2; cdr3_nt: TGTGCCAGTCTACAGGGTACTAACTATGGCTACACCTTC; cdr3_aa: CASLQGTNYGYTF
v_call: TRBV6-6; clone_size: once; d_call: -; j_call: TRBJ2-2; cdr3_nt: TGTGCCACCTCCTACCGGGGTCCGAACACCGGGGAGCTGTTTTTT; cdr3_aa: CATSYRGPNTGELFF
v_call: TRBV6-5; clone_size: -; d_call: -; j_call: TRBJ2-3; cdr3_nt: TGTGCCAGCAGTTACTCGATGACTAGCACAGATACGCAGTATTTT; cdr3_aa: CASSYSMTSTDTQYF
v_call: TRBV5-6; clone_size: -; d_call: -; j_call: TRBJ1-2; cdr3_nt: TGTGCCAGCAGCCCCTTTGGGGGCTATGGCTACACCTTC; cdr3_aa: CASSPFGGYGYTF
v_call: TRBV9; clone_size: -; d_call: TRBD2; j_call: TRBJ2-3; cdr3_nt: TGTGCCAGCAGCGTAGGGGGACTAGCGGGTCTCACAGATACGCAGTATTTT; cdr3_aa: CASSVGGLAGLTDTQYF
v_call: TRBV4-1; clone_size: -; d_call: TRBD1; j_call: TRBJ2-7; cdr3_nt: TGCGCCAGCAGCCATGCGCCCGGAAGGGACAGAAGCTCCTACGAGCAGTACTTC; cdr3_aa: CASSHAPGRDRSSYEQYF
v_call: TRBV4-2; clone_size: -; d_call: -; j_call: TRBJ1-1; cdr3_nt: TGTGCCAGCAGCCAAGATGAGTCGTCGAACACTGAAGCTTTCTTT; cdr3_aa: CASSQDESSNTEAFF
v_call: TRBV2; clone_size: -; d_call: -; j_call: TRBJ1-5; cdr3_nt: TGTGCCAGCAGTGAAGGATCCTGGGGGCGCGGACAGCCCCAGCATTTT; cdr3_aa: CASSEGSWGRGQPQHF
v_call: TRBV7-8; clone_size: -; d_call: TRBD1; j_call: TRBJ2-7; cdr3_nt: TGTGCCAGCAGCTCCACGACAGGGGGCTCCTACGAGCAGTACTTC; cdr3_aa: CASSSTTGGSYEQYF
v_call: TRBV4-1; clone_size: -; d_call: TRBD1; j_call: TRBJ2-1; cdr3_nt: TGCGCCAGCAGCCTCGGGACAGGGTCCTACAATGAGCAGTTCTTC; cdr3_aa: CASSLGTGSYNEQFF
v_call: TRBV18; clone_size: -; d_call: -; j_call: TRBJ2-7; cdr3_nt: TGTGCCAGCTCGCAACAGGGTACCTACGAGCAGTACTTC; cdr3_aa: CASSQQGTYEQYF